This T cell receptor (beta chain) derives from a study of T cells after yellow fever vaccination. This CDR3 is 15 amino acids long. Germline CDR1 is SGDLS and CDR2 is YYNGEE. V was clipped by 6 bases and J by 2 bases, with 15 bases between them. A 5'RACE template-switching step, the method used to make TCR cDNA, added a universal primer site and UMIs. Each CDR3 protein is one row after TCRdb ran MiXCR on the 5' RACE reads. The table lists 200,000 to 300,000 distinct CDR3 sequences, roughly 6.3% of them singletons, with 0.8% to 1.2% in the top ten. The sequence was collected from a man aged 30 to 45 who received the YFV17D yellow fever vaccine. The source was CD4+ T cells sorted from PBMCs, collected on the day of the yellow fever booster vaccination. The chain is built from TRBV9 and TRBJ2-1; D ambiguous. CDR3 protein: CASTSGQYPYNEQFF. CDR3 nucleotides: TGTGCCAGCACTTCCGGTCAGTATCCCTACAATGAGCAGTTCTTC.